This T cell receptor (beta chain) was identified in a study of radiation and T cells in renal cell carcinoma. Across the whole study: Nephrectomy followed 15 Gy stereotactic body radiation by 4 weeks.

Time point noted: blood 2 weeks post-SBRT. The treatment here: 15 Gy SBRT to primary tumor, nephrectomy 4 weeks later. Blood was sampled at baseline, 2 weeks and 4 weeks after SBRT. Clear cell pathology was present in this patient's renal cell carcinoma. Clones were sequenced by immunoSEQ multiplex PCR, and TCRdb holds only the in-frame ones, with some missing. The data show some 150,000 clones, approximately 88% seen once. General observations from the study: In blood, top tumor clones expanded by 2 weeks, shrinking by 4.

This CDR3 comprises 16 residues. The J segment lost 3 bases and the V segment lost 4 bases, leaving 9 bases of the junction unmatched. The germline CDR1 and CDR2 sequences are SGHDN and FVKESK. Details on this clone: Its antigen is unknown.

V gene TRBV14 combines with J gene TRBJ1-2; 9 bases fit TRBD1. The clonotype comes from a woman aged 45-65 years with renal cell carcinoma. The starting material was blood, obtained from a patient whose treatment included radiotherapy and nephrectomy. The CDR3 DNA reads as TGTGCCAGCAGCCGGGACAGGGTACTCAGTGACTATGGCTACACCTTC. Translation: CASSRDRVLSDYGYTF.